A single sample is the source of the 28 T cell receptor beta chains below, sequenced in a study of blood T cell repertoires in COVID-19. The protocol was immunoSEQ multiplex PCR, while the TCRdb copy is restricted to in-frame clones and leaves out a portion. The sample gives roughly 100,000 clones, 84% of which show up once; less than 5% is in the top ten. Input material: peripheral blood. Every receptor here comes from a human donor in a cohort sampled during active COVID-19.

V usage is TRBV7-2 and J usage is TRBJ2-1; D is perhaps TRBD2 (6 bases). In germline, CDR1 is SGHTA, CDR2 FQGNSA. The V and J ends lost 4 bases and 7 bases respectively, with 20 bases between them. This CDR3 region has 16 residues. CDR3: CASSSRGRSLGNEQFF. The CDR3, as DNA: TGTGCCAGCAGCTCCCGGGGGAGGTCATTAGGAAATGAGCAGTTCTTC. Full variable domain (outside the CDR3, taken from reference TRBV7-2 and TRBJ2-1): GAGVSQSPSNKVTEKGKDVELRCDPISGHTALYWYRQSLGQGLEFLIYFQGNSAPDKSGLPSDRFSAERTGGSVSTLTIQRTQQEDSAVYLCASSSRGRSLGNEQFFGPGTRLTVL.

This clone was counted a few times. The rearrangement uses TRBV30 and TRBJ1-5; 9 bases match TRBD1. CDR1 GTSNPN and CDR2 SVGIG come from the germline V gene (reference sequence). This CDR3 is built from 14 residues. J was trimmed by 5 bases and V by 1 base; bases with no gene match: 3. CDR3 loop: CAWSEDRGYQPQHF. Written as DNA, the CDR3 is TGTGCCTGGAGTGAGGACAGGGGATATCAGCCCCAGCATTTT.

The V call is TRBV12-5, the J call TRBJ1-1; maybe TRBD1 (6 bases). CDR1 is LGHNT, CDR2 FRNRAP, per germline. The V gene lost 5 bases and the J gene lost 2 bases, with 18 bases spanning the gap. This CDR3 has 16 amino acids. CDR3 nucleotide sequence: TGTGCTAGTGGTCTTAGGGGGAGCAAATCAAACACTGAAGCTTTCTTT. Amino acids: CASGLRGSKSNTEAFF.

This clone was counted only a few times. V and J are TRBV7-9 and TRBJ2-1; 9 bases fit TRBD1. The CDR3 runs to 13 residues. V was clipped by 7 bases and J by 7 bases; unmatched bases: 5. Germline lookup yields CDR1 SEHNR and CDR2 FQNEAQ (reference sequence). The CDR3 region is CASTWDRVNEQFF. The CDR3 nucleotides are TGTGCCAGCACCTGGGACAGGGTTAATGAGCAGTTCTTC.

DNA of the CDR3: TGTGCCAGCACCACAGGCGGGAGCTCCTATAATTCACCCCTCCACTTT. It yields the protein CASTTGGSSYNSPLHF. The chain carries TRBV28 and TRBJ1-6; D may be TRBD1 (5 bases). This CDR3 spans 16 amino acids. With 7 bases removed from V and 0 bases from J, the gap between germline ends came to 13 bases. The germline CDR1 and CDR2 sequences are MDHEN and SYDVKM.

The chain's CDR3 is CASSFRQSNYGYTF. The CDR3 DNA reads as TGTGCCAGCAGCTTTAGACAATCTAACTATGGCTACACCTTC. This chain joins TRBV7-2 and TRBJ1-2; D not resolved. In germline, CDR1 is SGHTA, CDR2 FQGNSA. V lost 3 bases, J lost 0 bases, and 8 bases lay in between. The CDR3 spans 14 residues.

The genes are TRBV4-3 and TRBJ2-7; D may be TRBD2 (6 bases). V was trimmed by 3 bases and J by 1 base, leaving 16 bases between them. Looked up from germline, CDR1 is LGHNA and CDR2 is YSLEER. The CDR3 has 16 amino acids. CDR3 sequence: CASSQARGVKSYEQYF. In nucleotides, the CDR3 is TGCGCCAGCAGCCAGGCCCGCGGGGTTAAGTCCTACGAGCAGTACTTC.

The V call is TRBV11-3, the J call TRBJ2-7; D unresolved. The V and J ends lost 5 bases and 0 bases respectively, with 14 bases between them. Germline lookup yields CDR1 SGHNT and CDR2 YENEEA. The CDR3 is made up of 15 amino acids. In DNA, the CDR3 is TGTGCCAGCAGCCTCGAGGCGTTGCCCTCCTACGAGCAGTACTTC. Encoded protein: CASSLEALPSYEQYF.

This clone was counted a few times. The chain joins TRBV6-4 to TRBJ1-2; the D gene is possibly TRBD1 (6 bases). Germline V lookup: CDR1 MRHNA, CDR2 SNTAGT. Trimming took 8 bases from V and 5 from J, leaving 18 bases between them. The CDR3 sequence is 14 residues long. In nucleotides, the CDR3 is TGTGCCAGCTCCGTCGTAGCAGGGGCATATGGCTACACCTTC. This translates into CASSVVAGAYGYTF.

The chain couples TRBV5-1 to TRBJ2-3; TRBD2 agrees at 7 bases. CDR3 size: 16 residues. Trimming at V came to 1 base and at J to 0 bases, leaving 5 bases not matched to a gene. The germline CDR1 and CDR2 sequences are SGHRS and YFSETQ. This CDR3 reads CASSLQGGGSTDTQYF. The CDR3 DNA reads as TGCGCCAGCAGCTTGCAGGGCGGGGGAAGCACAGATACGCAGTATTTT. Full variable domain (outside the CDR3, taken from reference TRBV5-1 and TRBJ2-3): KAGVTQTPRYLIKTRGQQVTLSCSPISGHRSVSWYQQTPGQGLQFLFEYFSETQRNKGNFPGRFSGRQFSNSRSEMNVSTLELGDSALYLCASSLQGGGSTDTQYFGPGTRLTVL.

The V call is TRBV29-1, the J call TRBJ1-1, with no clear D. CDR1 and CDR2 (germline): SQVTM, ANQGSEA. CDR3 length: 10 amino acids. CDR3 amino acids: CTSEEAGPFF. Written as DNA, the CDR3 is TGCACCTCGGAGGAGGCAGGACCTTTCTTT.

In nucleotides, the CDR3 is TGTGCCAGCAGCTTGACGGGCAGGGGCAATCAGCCCCAGCATTTT. Translating gives CASSLTGRGNQPQHF. This chain links TRBV5-5 with TRBJ1-5, with a tentative D call TRBD1 (5 bases). Germline CDR1 SGHKS, CDR2 YYEKEE (reference sequence). V gave up 1 base and J gave up 2 bases, with 10 bases separating them. The CDR3 totals 15 residues. Full variable domain (remainder filled in from reference TRBV5-5 and TRBJ1-5): DAGVTQSPTHLIKTRGQQVTLRCSPISGHKSVSWYQQVLGQGPQFIFQYYEKEERGRGNFPDRFSARQFPNYSSELNVNALLLGDSALYLCASSLTGRGNQPQHFGDGTRLSIL.

The chain has TRBV7-2 and TRBJ2-7; 8 bases align to TRBD1. From germline, CDR1 is SGHTA and CDR2 FQGNSA. The CDR3 runs 15 residues. The V and J ends lost 3 bases and 6 bases, in that order; junction bases with no gene match: 10. This CDR3 is CASSFMPQGAGEQYF. CDR3 DNA sequence: TGTGCCAGCAGCTTCATGCCCCAGGGGGCCGGCGAGCAGTACTTC.

The CDR3 sequence is CSASAPGTSPDTQYF. CDR3 sequence (DNA): TGCAGTGCTAGTGCCCCCGGGACTAGTCCAGATACGCAGTATTTT. The V and J genes are TRBV20-1 and TRBJ2-3; 8 bases are a match to TRBD2. Looked up from germline, CDR1 is DFQATT and CDR2 is SNEGSKA (reference sequence). The V segment lost 3 bases and the J segment 4 bases; nucleotides outside the gene matches: 9. The CDR3 sequence is 15 residues long.

V and J are TRBV9 and TRBJ1-2; D unclear. V lost 0 bases, J lost 2 bases, and 11 bases lay in between. The CDR3 length is 15 residues. The germline gives CDR1 SGDLS, CDR2 YYNGEE. The CDR3 nucleotides are TGTGCCAGCAGCGTAGGAGGTGCGGGGAACTATGGCTACACCTTC. Translated: CASSVGGAGNYGYTF.

V usage is TRBV5-1 and J usage is TRBJ1-2; 10 positions match TRBD1. The CDR3 sequence is 18 residues long. Per the germline V gene, CDR1 is SGHRS and CDR2 is YFSETQ. The J segment lost 7 bases and the V segment lost 4 bases, leaving 19 bases of the junction unmatched. The DNA for the CDR3 is TGCGCCAGCAGCCTGGAGGGGACAGGGGTTGTGTTTAGGGGTGGCTACACCTTC. Its translation: CASSLEGTGVVFRGGYTF.

This clone occurred a few times. This chain connects TRBV5-6 to TRBJ1-1; TRBD1 agrees at 7 bases. Trimming took 5 bases from V and 1 from J; bases not matched to a gene: 8. The CDR3 has 15 amino acids. Germline CDR1 is SGHDT and CDR2 is YYEEEE. CDR3 amino acids: CASRPQQGENTEAFF. As DNA, the CDR3 is TGTGCCAGCAGACCCCAGCAGGGGGAGAACACTGAAGCTTTCTTT.

This clone has a handful of counts. The chain combines TRBV27 with TRBJ2-7; no clear D gene. Germline CDR1 and CDR2: MNHEY and SMNVEV (reference sequence). The CDR3 loop spans 12 amino acids. V was trimmed by 6 bases and J by 3 bases, leaving 9 bases between them. CDR3 bases: TGTGCCAGCAGCCACTCGGGCTACGAGCAGTACTTC. It specifies CASSHSGYEQYF.

This chain joins TRBV5-1 and TRBJ1-1; perhaps TRBD1 as D (6 bases). This CDR3 is 14 amino acids long. Trimming took off 3 bases at V and 1 base at J, with 10 bases between the two ends. Germline V CDR1 and CDR2: SGHRS, YFSETQ. The CDR3 protein is CASSWATGNTEAFF. CDR3 nucleotides: TGCGCCAGCAGCTGGGCGACAGGGAACACTGAAGCTTTCTTT.

This clone was found once. V usage is TRBV7-8 and J usage is TRBJ1-2; TRBD1 might be the D (5 bases). This CDR3 is 15 amino acids long. The V end lost 1 base, the J end lost 4 bases, and 13 bases lay between the germline ends. Looked up from germline, CDR1 is SGHVS and CDR2 is FQNEAQ. The CDR3 DNA follows: TGTGCCAGCAGCTTAGGGGGCCCTTCGCGCTATGGCTACACCTTC. Amino acids: CASSLGGPSRYGYTF.

The V call is TRBV5-6, the J call TRBJ1-1; D is unresolved. The CDR3 has 14 residues. Germline-derived CDR1 and CDR2 are SGHDT and YYEEEE. Deletions cut 1 base from V and 0 bases from J, with 7 bases between. In DNA, the CDR3 is TGTGCCAGCAGCTTGTCTAGATTGAACACTGAAGCTTTCTTT. Its translation: CASSLSRLNTEAFF.

This chain links TRBV18 with TRBJ1-5; D call uncertain. The CDR3 spans 14 residues. Germline CDR1 and CDR2: KGHSH and LQKENI. Trimming cost V 4 bases and J 1 base, with 8 bases left between them. The CDR3 coding sequence is TGTGCCAGCTCACTTTCAAGCAGCAATCAGCCCCAGCATTTT. The encoded protein is CASSLSSSNQPQHF.

The chain joins TRBV4-3 to TRBJ1-2; D not certain. V was cut by 0 bases and J by 7 bases, with 18 bases left in between. Germline V gene data show CDR1 as LGHNA and CDR2 as YSLEER. CDR3 length equals 16 residues. The CDR3 loop is CASSQDRLSWAGGYTF. CDR3 nucleotide sequence: TGCGCCAGCAGCCAAGATAGGCTAAGTTGGGCGGGTGGCTACACCTTC.

The chain couples TRBV3-1 (or the pseudogene TRBV3-2) to TRBJ1-1, with D hard to call. V was clipped by 5 bases and J by 5 bases, with 18 bases between them. From germline, CDR1 is LGHDT and CDR2 YNNKEL (reference sequence). The CDR3 has 15 amino acids. CDR3 protein: CASSDYGVRGTEAFF. The DNA of the CDR3 is TGTGCCAGCAGCGACTACGGGGTCCGAGGAACTGAAGCTTTCTTT.

V usage is TRBV11-3 and J usage is TRBJ1-2, with TRBD1 as a possible D gene (5 bases). This CDR3 spans 12 amino acids. The V gene lost 5 bases and the J gene lost 8 bases, with 12 bases spanning the gap. Germline V lookup: CDR1 SGHNT, CDR2 YENEEA. This chain's CDR3 is CASSPPGQGYTF. The DNA for the CDR3 is TGTGCCAGCAGCCCACCTGGACAAGGCTACACCTTC. The full variable domain, its missing parts supplied by reference TRBV11-3 and TRBJ1-2, is EAGVVQSPRYKIIEKKQPVAFWCNPISGHNTLYWYLQNLGQGPELLIRYENEEAVDDSQLPKDRFSAERLKGVDSTLKIQPAELGDSAVYLCASSPPGQGYTFGSGTRLTVV.

This clone was recorded only once. J is TRBJ2-5 and V is TRBV5-1, with D possibly TRBD2 on 5 matching bases. Germline CDR1 and CDR2: SGHRS and YFSETQ. The CDR3 has 13 amino acids. V was clipped by 5 bases and J by 2 bases, with 10 bases between them. In DNA, the CDR3 is TGCGCCAGCAGGGCAACTAGTCAAGAGACCCAGTACTTC. This sequence encodes CASRATSQETQYF.

The chain has TRBV6-5 and TRBJ1-4; D perhaps matches TRBD1 (5 bases). Trimming left V 0 bases short and J 5 bases short, with 7 bases between. Germline lookup yields CDR1 MNHEY and CDR2 SVGAGI. The CDR3 runs to 14 residues. The chain's CDR3 is CASSYSGRNEKLFF. DNA for the CDR3: TGTGCCAGCAGTTACTCGGGGCGAAATGAAAAACTGTTTTTT.

The J gene is TRBJ2-6, the V gene TRBV18; maybe TRBD2 (6 bases). V was clipped by 3 bases and J by 1 base, with 10 bases between them. The length of the CDR3 is 16 residues. Germline loops: CDR1 KGHSH, CDR2 LQKENI. CDR3 loop: CASSPYGGSGANVLTF. Here the CDR3 DNA reads TGTGCCAGCTCACCGTATGGGGGGTCTGGGGCCAACGTCCTGACTTTC. The complete variable domain, with remaining parts taken from reference TRBV18 and TRBJ2-6, reads NAGVMQNPRHLVRRRGQEARLRCSPMKGHSHVYWYRQLPEEGLKFMVYLQKENIIDESGMPKERFSAEFPKEGPSILRIQQVVRGDSAAYFCASSPYGGSGANVLTFGAGSRLTVL.